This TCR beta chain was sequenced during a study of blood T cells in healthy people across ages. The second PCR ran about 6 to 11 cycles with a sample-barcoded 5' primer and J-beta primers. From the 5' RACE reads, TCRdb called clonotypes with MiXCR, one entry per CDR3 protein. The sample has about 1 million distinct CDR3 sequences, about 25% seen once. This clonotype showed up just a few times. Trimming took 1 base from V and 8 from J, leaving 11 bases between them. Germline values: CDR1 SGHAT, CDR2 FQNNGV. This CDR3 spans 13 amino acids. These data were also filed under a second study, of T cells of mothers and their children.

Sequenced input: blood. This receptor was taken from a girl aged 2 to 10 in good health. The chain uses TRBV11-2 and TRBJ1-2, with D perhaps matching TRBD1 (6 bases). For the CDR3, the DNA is TGTGCCAGCAGCTTAGTGGGGGCTGGAGGCTACACCTTC. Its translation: CASSLVGAGGYTF. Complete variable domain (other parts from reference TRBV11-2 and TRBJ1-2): EAGVAQSPRYKIIEKRQSVAFWCNPISGHATLYWYQQILGQGPKLLIQFQNNGVVDDSQLPKDRFSAERLKGVDSTLKIQPAKLEDSAVYLCASSLVGAGGYTFGSGTRLTVV.